Below, one TCR beta chain is given with its context. This specimen comes from a study of blood T cell repertoires in COVID-19. Across the study: Whether acute or convalescent, the COVID-19 samples came from the United States, Italy and Spain.

Allocation to cohorts depended on clinical history reported by the participants. Using immunoSEQ multiplex PCR, the repertoire was profiled, and TCRdb retains in-frame clones only, with some absent. Of roughly 330,000 clones listed, around 87% are singletons. The CDR3 sequence is 13 residues long. Deletions cut 8 bases from V and 5 bases from J, with 15 bases between. The germline gives CDR1 MNHEY, CDR2 SVGAGI. This clonotype was obtained from a woman aged 25 to 45 who had recovered from COVID-19. Sample: PBMCs or T cells enriched from blood (not recorded which). This chain joins TRBV6-5 and TRBJ1-1, with no clear D. This CDR3 reads CASCYASGTEAFF. Written as DNA, the CDR3 is TGTGCCAGCTGCTACGCCTCGGGGACTGAAGCTTTCTTT.